These 18 T cell receptor beta chains came from one sample sequenced in a study of technical replicates of blood from a few donors. Method: immunoSEQ multiplex PCR; TCRdb's copy keeps in-frame clones and lacks some. Of about 16,000 clones in the sample, about 86% were seen once. The sequencing input was PBMCs. Receptors originate from a human donor in good health.

This clone was counted once. The chain couples TRBV5-1 to TRBJ2-1; TRBD1 aligns across 10 bases. The germline V gene has CDR1 SGHRS and CDR2 YFSETQ. The CDR3 extends over 18 amino acids. With 2 bases clipped from V and 0 bases from J, the junction kept 8 bases outside the gene matches. DNA of the CDR3: TGCGCCAGCAGCTTCCCCCCGGGACAGGGGAGCTCCTACAATGAGCAGTTCTTC. Its translation: CASSFPPGQGSSYNEQFF.

The V gene is TRBV14, the J gene TRBJ2-2, with 9 positions matching TRBD2. The CDR3 consists of 21 residues. J was trimmed by 10 bases and V by 1 base; bases with no gene match: 25. Germline lookup yields CDR1 SGHDN and CDR2 FVKESK. CDR3 region: CASSQATIGSGSSLSASELFF. The CDR3 DNA follows: TGTGCCAGCAGCCAAGCAACTATCGGTAGCGGGAGTTCGTTATCGGCATCGGAGCTGTTTTTT.

The V gene is TRBV10-3, the J gene TRBJ2-3, with 10 bases aligning to TRBD2. The length of the CDR3 is 16 residues. The trim removed 5 bases at V and 0 bases at J, leaving 5 bases unmatched. Germline V lookup: CDR1 ENHRY, CDR2 SYGVKD. The CDR3 protein is CAISPGTSASTDTQYF. The CDR3, as DNA: TGTGCCATCAGTCCCGGGACTAGCGCCAGCACAGATACGCAGTATTTT.

The genes are TRBV6-5 and TRBJ1-4, with D unclear. Trimming left V 2 bases short and J 0 bases short, with 10 bases between. From germline, CDR1 is MNHEY and CDR2 SVGAGI. The CDR3 has 16 residues. The CDR3 DNA follows: TGTGCCAGCAGTTACAACCTACTTGCAACTAATGAAAAACTGTTTTTT. It encodes CASSYNLLATNEKLFF.

This rearrangement joins TRBV5-1 to TRBJ2-7, with TRBD1 identical over 7 bases. The CDR3 sequence is 15 residues long. The junction had 4 bases not matched to a gene; V was cut back by 0 bases and J by 1 base. Germline lookup yields CDR1 SGHRS and CDR2 YFSETQ. CDR3 sequence: CASSLDWGQSYEQYF. As DNA, the CDR3 is TGCGCCAGCAGCTTGGATTGGGGACAGTCCTACGAGCAGTACTTC.

The chain joins TRBV19 to TRBJ2-1; tentatively, D is TRBD1 (6 bases). The CDR3 sequence is 14 residues long. The V end lost 4 bases, the J end lost 7 bases, and 14 bases lay between the germline ends. Germline V lookup: CDR1 LNHDA, CDR2 SQIVND (reference sequence). The DNA for the CDR3 is TGTGCCAGTAGTACCCCCGGGACAATAAATGAGCAGTTCTTC. Translation gives CASSTPGTINEQFF.

The CDR3 sequence: CAISASSNTGELFF. In nucleotides, the CDR3 is TGTGCCATCAGTGCGTCCTCGAACACCGGGGAGCTGTTTTTT. The chain links TRBV10-3 to TRBJ2-2; no definite D call. Germline V lookup: CDR1 ENHRY, CDR2 SYGVKD. The germline V and J ends were trimmed by 4 bases and 0 bases, with 6 bases remaining between them. The CDR3 extends over 14 amino acids.

The chain is built from TRBV30 and TRBJ1-2; D gene uncertain. V shed 4 bases and J shed 3 bases, with 12 bases lying between them. Germline V gives CDR1 GTSNPN, CDR2 SVGIG (reference sequence). This CDR3 comprises 13 residues. The CDR3 DNA reads TGTGCCTGGACCGACGGGAATTACTATGGCTACACCTTC. This sequence encodes CAWTDGNYYGYTF. Full variable domain (missing parts from reference TRBV30 and TRBJ1-2): SQTIHQWPATLVQPVGSPLSLECTVEGTSNPNLYWYRQAAGRGLQLLFYSVGIGQISSEVPQNLSASRPQDRQFILSSKKLLLSDSGFYLCAWTDGNYYGYTFGSGTRLTVV.

The V call is TRBV6-5, the J call TRBJ1-2; a weak D match, TRBD1 (5 bases). V was shortened by 0 bases and J by 7 bases, with 15 bases between the two germline ends. CDR1 and CDR2 (germline): MNHEY, SVGAGI. The CDR3 totals 15 residues. The CDR3 DNA sequence: TGTGCCAGCAGTTACTCGGAGGGGCGTGTTAGTGGCTACACCTTC. Its translation is CASSYSEGRVSGYTF.

The V and J genes are TRBV5-1 and TRBJ2-6; D gene unclear. The V and J ends lost 0 bases and 2 bases respectively, with 6 bases between them. The CDR3 loop spans 15 amino acids. Germline values: CDR1 SGHRS, CDR2 YFSETQ. The CDR3 loop is CASSLGGPGANVLTF. In DNA, the CDR3 is TGCGCCAGCAGCTTGGGCGGCCCTGGGGCCAACGTCCTGACTTTC. The full variable domain, with the rest looked up from reference TRBV5-1 and TRBJ2-6, is KAGVTQTPRYLIKTRGQQVTLSCSPISGHRSVSWYQQTPGQGLQFLFEYFSETQRNKGNFPGRFSGRQFSNSRSEMNVSTLELGDSALYLCASSLGGPGANVLTFGAGSRLTVL.

This clone turned up a few times. The chain carries TRBV27 and TRBJ2-1; a weak D match, TRBD2 (6 bases). This CDR3 spans 15 amino acids. Trimming removed 8 bases at V and 0 bases at J, with 14 bases between. Looked up from germline, CDR1 is MNHEY and CDR2 is SMNVEV (reference sequence). CDR3 bases: TGTGCCAGCGGCGGAGGGCGGAGCTCCTACAATGAGCAGTTCTTC. The encoded protein is CASGGGRSSYNEQFF.

J is TRBJ1-3 and V is TRBV30; no clear D gene. Germline V gives CDR1 GTSNPN, CDR2 SVGIG (reference sequence). The CDR3 extends over 14 amino acids. V gave up 2 bases and J gave up 0 bases, with 8 bases separating them. The CDR3 sequence is CAWSLTLSGNTIYF. The CDR3 nucleotides read TGTGCCTGGAGTCTGACACTCTCTGGAAACACCATATATTTT.

V usage is TRBV7-9 and J usage is TRBJ1-3; 7 nucleotides agree with TRBD1. Germline CDR1 reads SEHNR; CDR2 reads FQNEAQ (reference sequence). V gave up 4 bases and J gave up 1 base; unmatched junction bases: 4. This CDR3 region has 15 residues. For the CDR3, the DNA is TGTGCCAGCAGCTCCGACAGGGAATCTGGAAACACCATATATTTT. Translated: CASSSDRESGNTIYF.

The CDR3 sequence: CASSQDMPGAGTQYF. The CDR3 DNA is TGTGCCAGCAGCCAAGATATGCCAGGGGCCGGGACCCAGTACTTC. The chain couples TRBV4-2 to TRBJ2-5; TRBD1 might be the D (6 bases). Germline CDR1 reads LGHNA; CDR2 reads YNFKEQ. The CDR3 contains 15 residues. The V gene lost 0 bases and the J gene lost 7 bases, with 15 bases spanning the gap.

The chain recombines TRBV11-2 with TRBJ2-5; the D gene is possibly TRBD1 (5 bases). The CDR3 length is 13 residues. The V end was cut by 0 bases, the J end by 5 bases, with 7 bases between. CDR1 SGHAT and CDR2 FQNNGV come from the germline V gene. The CDR3 bases are TGTGCCAGCAGCTTAGACAGGGCGGAGACCCAGTACTTC. This translates into CASSLDRAETQYF.

The chain combines TRBV27 with TRBJ2-3; D unresolved. The V end was cut by 6 bases, the J end by 0 bases, with 13 bases between. The CDR3 has 15 residues. Per the germline V gene, CDR1 is MNHEY and CDR2 is SMNVEV (reference sequence). In nucleotides, the CDR3 is TGTGCCAGCAGACAGCCAGGCTACAGCACAGATACGCAGTATTTT. Its protein product is CASRQPGYSTDTQYF.

The genes are TRBV2 and TRBJ2-7; D possibly corresponds to TRBD1 (6 bases). The V end lost 5 bases, the J end lost 2 bases, and 13 bases lay between the germline ends. Germline CDR1 is SNHLY and CDR2 is FYNNEI. This CDR3 has 14 residues. The CDR3 reads CASSLQGTTYEQYF. The CDR3 DNA follows: TGTGCCAGCAGTTTGCAGGGGACGACCTACGAGCAGTACTTC.

The chain uses TRBV5-1 and TRBJ2-1; 14 bases are shared with TRBD2. The V segment lost 3 bases and the J segment 1 base; nucleotides outside the gene matches: 9. The CDR3 length is 19 residues. CDR1 is SGHRS and CDR2 is YFSETQ in the germline V gene. The DNA for the CDR3 is TGCGCCAGCAGCTCGGGACTAGCGGGAGATGCGTGGTCCTACAATGAGCAGTTCTTC. It encodes CASSSGLAGDAWSYNEQFF.